The 32 T cell receptor beta chains in this list originate from one sample, sequenced in a study of T cell responses to AZD1222 COVID-19 vaccine. Repertoires were generated with immunoSEQ multiplex PCR, while TCRdb's copy carries only in-frame clones and drops some. The profile shows roughly 140,000 clones, approximately 88% of them singletons. Specimen: peripheral blood, collected on day 0 of AZD1222 vaccination. The receptors here all came from an adult in good health.

The chain links TRBV3-1 (or the pseudogene TRBV3-2) to TRBJ1-5, with D perhaps TRBD1 (5 bases). V was trimmed by 0 bases and J by 12 bases, leaving 12 bases between them. CDR1 LGHDT and CDR2 YNNKEL come from the germline V gene (reference sequence). This CDR3 comprises 13 residues. The CDR3 loop is CASSQEYGDFQHF. The DNA for the CDR3 is TGTGCCAGCAGCCAAGAGTATGGGGACTTCCAGCATTTT.

The table lists this clone with a count of one. This sequence joins TRBV12-3 or TRBV12-4 and TRBJ1-2; D is unresolved. Trimming cost V 2 bases and J 7 bases, with 5 bases left between them. The CDR3 has 11 amino acids. The CDR3 DNA sequence: TGTGCCAGCAGTTTAACCGTTGGCTACACCTTC. Translating gives CASSLTVGYTF.

The rearrangement joins TRBV4-3 to TRBJ1-2, with D possibly matching TRBD1 (6 bases). The V gene's germline CDR1 is LGHNA and CDR2 YSLEER. Trimming took 6 bases from V and 6 from J, leaving 17 bases between them. This CDR3 has 14 residues. The CDR3 DNA follows: TGCGCCAGCAGTTTACAGGGCTCTCCGAATGGCTACACCTTC. Translation: CASSLQGSPNGYTF.

The V and J genes are TRBV9 and TRBJ1-1, with TRBD1 as a possible D gene (5 bases). The length of the CDR3 is 13 residues. Trimming removed 4 bases at V and 0 bases at J, with 7 bases between. Germline V gene data show CDR1 as SGDLS and CDR2 as YYNGEE. CDR3 residues: CASSTTVNTEAFF. The CDR3 DNA follows: TGTGCCAGCAGCACGACAGTGAACACTGAAGCTTTCTTT. The complete variable domain, with remaining parts taken from reference TRBV9 and TRBJ1-1, reads DSGVTQTPKHLITATGQRVTLRCSPRSGDLSVYWYQQSLDQGLQFLIQYYNGEERAKGNILERFSAQQFPDLHSELNLSSLELGDSALYFCASSTTVNTEAFFGQGTRLTVV.

The V gene is TRBV2, the J gene TRBJ2-5, with D tentatively TRBD1 (6 bases). Germline V CDR1 and CDR2: SNHLY, FYNNEI. This CDR3 contains 13 residues. V was pared by 6 bases and J by 5 bases, with 13 bases between. The CDR3 DNA reads as TGTGCCAGCAGGCCAGGGGCTCGCGAGACCCAGTACTTC. This translates into CASRPGARETQYF. The full variable domain, rest sourced from reference TRBV2 and TRBJ2-5, is EPEVTQTPSHQVTQMGQEVILRCVPISNHLYFYWYRQILGQKVEFLVSFYNNEISEKSEIFDDQFSVERPDGSNFTLKIRSTKLEDSAMYFCASRPGARETQYFGPGTRLLVL.

This rearrangement joins TRBV19 to TRBJ2-1; 7 bases are shared with TRBD1. Germline V gene lookup returns CDR1 LNHDA and CDR2 SQIVND (reference sequence). This CDR3 has 17 amino acids. V shed 5 bases, J shed 3 bases, and the junction held 13 bases outside the gene matches. This CDR3 reads CASSPDPQAGGYNEQFF. CDR3 nucleotide sequence: TGTGCCAGTAGTCCAGACCCTCAGGCAGGGGGCTACAATGAGCAGTTCTTC.

V gene TRBV10-3 combines with J gene TRBJ1-1; 12 bases align to TRBD1. The CDR3 contains 15 residues. Per germline, CDR1 ENHRY and CDR2 SYGVKD. J was trimmed by 3 bases and V by 10 bases; bases with no gene match: 9. CDR3: CATRDRGQADTEAFF. In DNA, the CDR3 is TGTGCCACCCGGGACAGGGGGCAGGCGGACACTGAAGCTTTCTTT.

The rearrangement joins TRBV7-2 to TRBJ1-2; tentative D call: TRBD1 (6 bases). Germline CDR1 and CDR2: SGHTA and FQGNSA. V was cut by 1 base and J by 2 bases, with 8 bases left in between. The CDR3 contains 14 residues. CDR3 in DNA: TGTGCCAGCAGCTTAGGGCAGGGGAACTATGGCTACACCTTC. Encoded protein: CASSLGQGNYGYTF.

This clone was picked up a small number of times. The genes are TRBV11-1 and TRBJ1-6, with D possibly matching TRBD1 (6 bases). The CDR3 runs 16 residues. Trimming took off 5 bases at V and 5 bases at J, with 16 bases between the two ends. The germline CDR1 and CDR2 sequences are SGHAT and FQDESV (reference sequence). This CDR3 reads CASSLTRGQHNSPLHF. CDR3 bases: TGTGCCAGCAGCCTAACCAGGGGTCAGCATAATTCACCCCTCCACTTT.

The rearrangement joins TRBV28 to TRBJ2-7; 7 bases fit TRBD1. Unmatched junction bases numbered 10, after V lost 5 bases and J lost 3 bases. This CDR3 has 15 residues. Germline CDR1 and CDR2: MDHEN and SYDVKM. The CDR3 reads CASSVLSGQYYEQYF. The CDR3 nucleotides are TGTGCCAGCAGTGTCCTTTCGGGACAGTACTACGAGCAGTACTTC.

The chain combines TRBV7-2 with TRBJ2-2; D remains ambiguous. The CDR3 length is 13 residues. The germline gives CDR1 SGHTA, CDR2 FQGNSA. V gave up 6 bases and J gave up 7 bases, with 12 bases separating them. For the CDR3, the DNA is TGTGCCAGCAGTTTTACCCCGGGCGGGGAGCTGTTTTTT. Residues: CASSFTPGGELFF. The full variable domain, with the rest looked up from reference TRBV7-2 and TRBJ2-2, is GAGVSQSPSNKVTEKGKDVELRCDPISGHTALYWYRQSLGQGLEFLIYFQGNSAPDKSGLPSDRFSAERTGGSVSTLTIQRTQQEDSAVYLCASSFTPGGELFFGEGSRLTVL.

This clone was seen a few times. The V call is TRBV29-1, the J call TRBJ2-7; 7 bases line up with TRBD1. The V segment lost 1 base and the J segment 9 bases; nucleotides outside the gene matches: 12. CDR1 and CDR2 (germline): SQVTM, ANQGSEA. The CDR3 runs 14 residues. CDR3 amino acids: CSVEGGTAVRGQYF. CDR3 nucleotides: TGCAGCGTTGAAGGGGGGACAGCCGTACGCGGGCAGTACTTC.

The chain joins TRBV7-2 to TRBJ1-6, with TRBD1 matching over 8 bases. The V gene end was trimmed by 1 base and the J gene end by 9 bases; junction bases not matched to a gene: 2. In germline, CDR1 is SGHTA, CDR2 FQGNSA. CDR3 length equals 14 residues. For the CDR3, the DNA is TGTGCCAGCAGCTTAGTACAGGGGGGTTCACCCCTCCACTTT. It encodes CASSLVQGGSPLHF.

This clone was seen just once. The J gene is TRBJ2-5, the V gene TRBV6-5; D unresolved. Per germline, CDR1 MNHEY and CDR2 SVGAGI. V lost 7 bases and J lost 3, with 12 bases in between. There are 13 residues in the CDR3. The CDR3 region has the DNA TGTGCCAGCAAAGAGGCGGATAAAGAGACCCAGTACTTC. Translated: CASKEADKETQYF.

This clone was seen once. This chain connects TRBV12-2 to TRBJ1-2; the D segment call TRBD1 is taken from the table without a DNA check. TRBV12-2 is marked as a pseudogene. This CDR3 has 19 residues. The CDR3 bases are TGTGCAAGTCGCTTAGTAGGGGCCGTTCGTGGGGCGGTTGACTATGGCTACACCTTC. It is translated as CASRLVGAVRGAVDYGYTF.

The chain is built from TRBV28 and TRBJ2-7; a weak D match, TRBD1 (7 bases). This CDR3 has 15 residues. The germline CDR1 and CDR2 sequences are MDHEN and SYDVKM. V gave up 2 bases and J gave up 2 bases, with 13 bases separating them. CDR3 in DNA: TGTGCCAGCAGTTTACCCGACAGGGAGGCCTACGAGCAGTACTTC. Amino acid sequence: CASSLPDREAYEQYF.

This chain's CDR3 is CASSFVVGENSPLHF. In DNA, the CDR3 is TGCGCCAGCAGCTTTGTTGTTGGGGAAAATTCACCCCTCCACTTT. The J gene is TRBJ1-6, the V gene TRBV5-1; D is ambiguous. The CDR3 covers 15 residues. The germline CDR1 and CDR2 sequences are SGHRS and YFSETQ. Deletions cut 2 bases from V and 7 bases from J, with 13 bases between.

The rearrangement uses TRBV6-5 and TRBJ1-1; maybe TRBD1 (5 bases). Germline V lookup: CDR1 MNHEY, CDR2 SVGAGI. The V end was cut by 4 bases, the J end by 0 bases, with 12 bases between. The CDR3 runs 15 residues. CDR3 bases: TGTGCCAGCAGTTCATCGACAGATCTGAACACTGAAGCTTTCTTT. Protein sequence: CASSSSTDLNTEAFF.

The rearrangement uses TRBV5-6 and TRBJ2-3; 8 bases line up with TRBD2. Germline V CDR1 and CDR2: SGHDT, YYEEEE. This CDR3 is built from 17 residues. Trimming at V came to 3 bases and at J to 1 base, leaving 10 bases not matched to a gene. The CDR3 nucleotides are TGTGCCAGCAGCTCCTTTAGTCGGGGGGGCGGCACAGATACGCAGTATTTT. Amino acids: CASSSFSRGGGTDTQYF.

The J gene is TRBJ1-2, the V gene TRBV19; 7 bases are a match to TRBD1. Germline CDR1 LNHDA, CDR2 SQIVND (reference sequence). V shed 3 bases, J shed 0 bases, and the junction held 4 bases outside the gene matches. The CDR3 loop spans 15 amino acids. For the CDR3, the DNA is TGTGCCAGTAGTATGACCGGGACAGCTAACTATGGCTACACCTTC. Translated: CASSMTGTANYGYTF.

This clone has a count of ten or more. This rearrangement joins TRBV5-6 to TRBJ2-3; 7 bases are a match to TRBD1. CDR3 length: 15 amino acids. V shed 6 bases, J shed 4 bases, and the junction held 11 bases outside the gene matches. From germline, CDR1 is SGHDT and CDR2 YYEEEE. CDR3 protein: CASTRQGQPPDTQYF. The CDR3 DNA follows: TGTGCCAGCACTAGACAGGGACAACCCCCAGATACGCAGTATTTT.

This clone was seen a single time. J is TRBJ2-7 and V is TRBV19; D is possibly TRBD1 (6 bases). Germline loops: CDR1 LNHDA, CDR2 SQIVND (reference sequence). The length of the CDR3 is 14 residues. The V gene lost 0 bases and the J gene lost 2 bases, with 8 bases spanning the gap. The CDR3 loop reads CASSIDRGPYEQYF. The CDR3 nucleotides read TGTGCCAGTAGTATAGACAGGGGCCCCTACGAGCAGTACTTC.

This chain joins TRBV27 and TRBJ1-1; 8 positions match TRBD1. Germline V gene data show CDR1 as MNHEY and CDR2 as SMNVEV (reference sequence). The CDR3 is 18 amino acids. J gave up 0 bases and V 8 bases, and 17 bases lay outside the gene matches. The CDR3 reads CASARGSTGVLMNTEAFF. The DNA of the CDR3 is TGTGCCAGCGCCCGGGGGTCGACAGGGGTTCTAATGAACACTGAAGCTTTCTTT.

The chain is built from TRBV18 and TRBJ1-4, with D perhaps matching TRBD1 (6 bases). V lost 5 bases and J 7 bases, leaving 11 bases between the germline ends. This CDR3 region has 13 residues. CDR1 and CDR2 (germline): KGHSH, LQKENI. The CDR3 DNA follows: TGTGCCAGCTCAGGCACAGGGACTGAAAAACTGTTTTTT. It specifies CASSGTGTEKLFF.

The table lists this clone with a count of one. The chain recombines TRBV19 with TRBJ2-3, with D unclear. The CDR3 has 15 residues. V dropped 4 bases and J dropped 4 bases, with 15 bases sitting between them. Germline loops: CDR1 LNHDA, CDR2 SQIVND (reference sequence). In DNA form, the CDR3 reads TGTGCCAGTAGTAGCACCTCTAAGGGCGCAGATACGCAGTATTTT. As protein: CASSSTSKGADTQYF.

The chain couples TRBV5-1 to TRBJ1-1; 8 nucleotides agree with TRBD1. The germline V gene encodes CDR1 SGHRS and CDR2 YFSETQ. Trimming took 7 bases from V and 1 from J; bases not matched to a gene: 9. There are 15 residues in the CDR3. Here the CDR3 DNA reads TGCGCCAGCTCACTAGACAGGGGAAAGAACACTGAAGCTTTCTTT. This gives the protein CASSLDRGKNTEAFF. Based on the CDR3 plus reference TRBV5-1 and TRBJ1-1, the full variable domain is KAGVTQTPRYLIKTRGQQVTLSCSPISGHRSVSWYQQTPGQGLQFLFEYFSETQRNKGNFPGRFSGRQFSNSRSEMNVSTLELGDSALYLCASSLDRGKNTEAFFGQGTRLTVV.

This chain joins TRBV18 and TRBJ1-3; D is unclear. With 2 bases removed from V and 0 bases from J, the gap between germline ends came to 11 bases. Germline V gene sequence: CDR1 KGHSH, CDR2 LQKENI. This CDR3 has 16 amino acids. The CDR3 coding sequence is TGTGCCAGCTCACCATTTGACAACGACTCTGGAAACACCATATATTTT. This gives the protein CASSPFDNDSGNTIYF. Combining the CDR3 with reference TRBV18 and TRBJ1-3 gives the whole variable domain NAGVMQNPRHLVRRRGQEARLRCSPMKGHSHVYWYRQLPEEGLKFMVYLQKENIIDESGMPKERFSAEFPKEGPSILRIQQVVRGDSAAYFCASSPFDNDSGNTIYFGEGSWLTVV.

The chain couples TRBV5-1 to TRBJ1-1, with D hard to call. Per germline, CDR1 SGHRS and CDR2 YFSETQ. The CDR3 is 12 residues long. Trimming left V 2 bases short and J 1 base short, with 3 bases between. The CDR3 sequence is CASSLQNTEAFF. The CDR3 DNA reads TGCGCCAGCAGCTTACAGAACACTGAAGCTTTCTTT.

V and J are TRBV19 and TRBJ1-1; 10 positions agree with TRBD1. This CDR3 contains 13 residues. Trimming removed 6 bases from V and 7 bases from J; junction bases left unmatched: 5. Germline values: CDR1 LNHDA, CDR2 SQIVND (reference sequence). The CDR3 protein is CASSGQGEREAFF. The CDR3 nucleotides read TGTGCCAGTAGCGGACAGGGGGAACGTGAAGCTTTCTTT.

V and J are TRBV2 and TRBJ2-7; tentatively, D is TRBD1 (6 bases). The CDR3 sequence is 16 residues long. CDR1 is SNHLY, CDR2 FYNNEI, per germline. Trimming removed 3 bases at V and 9 bases at J, with 24 bases between. CDR3 region: CASSEKFSGRGVVQYF. For the CDR3, the DNA is TGTGCCAGCAGTGAGAAGTTTTCGGGCAGGGGAGTCGTGCAGTACTTC.

This rearrangement joins TRBV9 to TRBJ2-5; 9 bases fit TRBD2. Germline CDR1 reads SGDLS; CDR2 reads YYNGEE. This CDR3 comprises 17 residues. V lost 4 bases and J lost 1; bases outside the gene matches: 11. As DNA, the CDR3 is TGTGCCAGCAGCCCTACCTGGACTAGCGAACTCCAAGAGACCCAGTACTTC. Translated, it gives CASSPTWTSELQETQYF.

The chain is built from TRBV7-2 and TRBJ1-4; tentative D call: TRBD1 (6 bases). From germline, CDR1 is SGHTA and CDR2 FQGNSA. Trimming took off 2 bases at V and 8 bases at J, with 12 bases between the two ends. This CDR3 has 14 amino acids. CDR3 DNA: TGTGCCAGCAGCTTACCGGGGGGCTGGGAAAAACTGTTTTTT. Its translation: CASSLPGGWEKLFF.